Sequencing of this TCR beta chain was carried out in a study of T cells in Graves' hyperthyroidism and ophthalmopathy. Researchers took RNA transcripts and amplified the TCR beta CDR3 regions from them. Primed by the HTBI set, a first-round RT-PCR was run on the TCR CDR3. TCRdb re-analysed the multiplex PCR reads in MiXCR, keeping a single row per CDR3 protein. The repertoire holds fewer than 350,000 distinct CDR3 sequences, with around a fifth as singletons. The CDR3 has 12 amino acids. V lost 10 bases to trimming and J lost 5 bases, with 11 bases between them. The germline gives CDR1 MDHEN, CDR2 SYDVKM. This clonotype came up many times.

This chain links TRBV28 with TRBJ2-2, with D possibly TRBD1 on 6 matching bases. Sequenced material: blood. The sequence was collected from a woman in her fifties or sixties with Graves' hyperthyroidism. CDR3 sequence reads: CATWGQTGELFF. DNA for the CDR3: TGTGCCACGTGGGGACAAACCGGGGAGCTGTTTTTT.